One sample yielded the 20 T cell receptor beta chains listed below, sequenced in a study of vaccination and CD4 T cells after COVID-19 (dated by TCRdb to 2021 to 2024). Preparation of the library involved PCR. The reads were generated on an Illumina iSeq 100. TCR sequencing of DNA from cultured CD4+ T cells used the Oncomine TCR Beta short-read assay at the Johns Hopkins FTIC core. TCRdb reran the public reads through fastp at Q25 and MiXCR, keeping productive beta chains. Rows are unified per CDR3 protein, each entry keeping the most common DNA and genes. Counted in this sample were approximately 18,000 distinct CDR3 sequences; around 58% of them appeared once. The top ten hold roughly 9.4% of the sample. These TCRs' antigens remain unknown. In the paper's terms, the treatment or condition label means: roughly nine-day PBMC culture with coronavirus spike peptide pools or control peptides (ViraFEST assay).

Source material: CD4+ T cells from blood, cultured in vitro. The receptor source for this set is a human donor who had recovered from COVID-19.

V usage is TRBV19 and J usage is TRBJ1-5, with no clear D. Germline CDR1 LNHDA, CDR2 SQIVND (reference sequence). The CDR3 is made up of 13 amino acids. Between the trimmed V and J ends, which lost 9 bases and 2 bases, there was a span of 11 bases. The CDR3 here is CASHRSGNQPQHF. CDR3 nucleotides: TGTGCCAGCCATCGGTCCGGCAATCAGCCCCAGCATTTT. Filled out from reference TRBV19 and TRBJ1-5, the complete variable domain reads DGGITQSPKYLFRKEGQNVTLSCEQNLNHDAMYWYRQDPGQGLRLIYYSQIVNDFQKGDIAEGYSVSREKKESFPLTVTSAQKNPTAFYLCASHRSGNQPQHFGDGTRLSIL.

The CDR3 protein is CASSLDLGPQHF. CDR3 coding DNA: TGTGCCAGCAGCTTAGACCTGGGACCCCAGCATTTT. The chain joins TRBV7-8 to TRBJ1-5, with no clear D. Trimming left V 1 base short and J 10 bases short, with 8 bases between. This CDR3 has 12 amino acids. The germline CDR1 and CDR2 sequences are SGHVS and FQNEAQ.

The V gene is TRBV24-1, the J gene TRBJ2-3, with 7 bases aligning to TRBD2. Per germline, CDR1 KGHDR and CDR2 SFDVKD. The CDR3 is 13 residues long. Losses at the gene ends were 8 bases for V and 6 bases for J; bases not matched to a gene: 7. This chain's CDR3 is CATIGLVEDTQYF. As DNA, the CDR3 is TGTGCCACCATTGGACTAGTGGAGGATACGCAGTATTTT.

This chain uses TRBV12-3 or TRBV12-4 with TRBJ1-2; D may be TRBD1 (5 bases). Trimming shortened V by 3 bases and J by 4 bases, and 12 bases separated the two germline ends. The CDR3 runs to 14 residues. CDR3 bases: TGTGCCAGCAGTTTGGGCCGGGGGAGCTATGGCTACACCTTC. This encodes CASSLGRGSYGYTF.

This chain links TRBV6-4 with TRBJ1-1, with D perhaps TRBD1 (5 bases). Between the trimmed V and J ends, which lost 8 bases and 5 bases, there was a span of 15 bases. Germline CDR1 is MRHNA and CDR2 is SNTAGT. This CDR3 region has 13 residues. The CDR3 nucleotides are TGTGCCAGCCAACAGGAGGAAGGAACTGAAGCTTTCTTT. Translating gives CASQQEEGTEAFF.

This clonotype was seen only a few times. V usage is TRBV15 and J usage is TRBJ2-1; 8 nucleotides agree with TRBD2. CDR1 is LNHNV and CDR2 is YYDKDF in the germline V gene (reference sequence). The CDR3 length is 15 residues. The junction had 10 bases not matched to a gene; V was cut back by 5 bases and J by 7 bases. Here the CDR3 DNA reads TGTGCCACCAGCCGGGGGGGGGCCGGTGAGAATGAGCAGTTCTTC. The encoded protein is CATSRGGAGENEQFF.

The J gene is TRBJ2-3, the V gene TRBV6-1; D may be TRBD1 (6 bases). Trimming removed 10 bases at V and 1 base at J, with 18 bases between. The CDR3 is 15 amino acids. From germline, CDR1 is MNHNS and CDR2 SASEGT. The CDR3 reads CAKEGQGKGTDTQYF. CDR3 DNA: TGTGCCAAAGAAGGGCAGGGGAAGGGCACAGATACGCAGTATTTT.

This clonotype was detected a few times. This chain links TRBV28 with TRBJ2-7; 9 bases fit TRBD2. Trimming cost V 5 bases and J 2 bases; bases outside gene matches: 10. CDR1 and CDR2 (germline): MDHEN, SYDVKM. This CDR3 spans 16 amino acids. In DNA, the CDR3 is TGTGCCAGCAGTGATCAAACTAGCGGGTTTACCTACGAGCAGTACTTC. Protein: CASSDQTSGFTYEQYF.

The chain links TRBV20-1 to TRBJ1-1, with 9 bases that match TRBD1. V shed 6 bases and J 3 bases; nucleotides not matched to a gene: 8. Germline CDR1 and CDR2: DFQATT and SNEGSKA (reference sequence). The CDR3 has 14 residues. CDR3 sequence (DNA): TGCAGTGCCAAACAGGGGGCGACTGACACTGAAGCTTTCTTT. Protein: CSAKQGATDTEAFF.

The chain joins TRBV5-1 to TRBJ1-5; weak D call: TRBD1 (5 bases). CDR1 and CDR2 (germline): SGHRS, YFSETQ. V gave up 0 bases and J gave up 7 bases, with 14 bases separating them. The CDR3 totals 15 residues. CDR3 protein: CASSLDGQGVQPQHF. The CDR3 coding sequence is TGCGCCAGCAGCTTGGACGGGCAGGGTGTGCAGCCCCAGCATTTT. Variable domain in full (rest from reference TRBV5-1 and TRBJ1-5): KAGVTQTPRYLIKTRGQQVTLSCSPISGHRSVSWYQQTPGQGLQFLFEYFSETQRNKGNFPGRFSGRQFSNSRSEMNVSTLELGDSALYLCASSLDGQGVQPQHFGDGTRLSIL.

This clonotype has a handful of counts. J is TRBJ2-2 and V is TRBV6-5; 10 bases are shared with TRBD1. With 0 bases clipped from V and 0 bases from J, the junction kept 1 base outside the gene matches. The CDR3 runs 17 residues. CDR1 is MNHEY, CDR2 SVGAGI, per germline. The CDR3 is CASSYSGQGPNTGELFF. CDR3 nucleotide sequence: TGTGCCAGCAGTTACTCGGGACAGGGGCCGAACACCGGGGAGCTGTTTTTT.

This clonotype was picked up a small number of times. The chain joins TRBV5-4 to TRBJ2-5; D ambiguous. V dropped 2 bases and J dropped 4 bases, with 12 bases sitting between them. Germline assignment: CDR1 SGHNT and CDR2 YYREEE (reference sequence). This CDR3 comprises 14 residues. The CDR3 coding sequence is TGTGCCAGCAGCTTAGGTGGTCCGGTAGAGACCCAGTACTTC. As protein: CASSLGGPVETQYF.

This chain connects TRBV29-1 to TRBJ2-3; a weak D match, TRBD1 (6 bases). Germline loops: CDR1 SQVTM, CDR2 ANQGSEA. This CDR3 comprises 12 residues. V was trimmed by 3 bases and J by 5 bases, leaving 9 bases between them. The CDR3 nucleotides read TGCAGCGTTGATGAGGGGGAAGATACGCAGTATTTT. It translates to CSVDEGEDTQYF.

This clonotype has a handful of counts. Written as DNA, the CDR3 is TGTGCCAGCAGTTGGACAGGGGCGAACACTGAAGCTTTCTTT. It specifies CASSWTGANTEAFF. The chain couples TRBV28 to TRBJ1-1; the match to TRBD1 covers 9 bases. Germline assignment: CDR1 MDHEN and CDR2 SYDVKM. After removal of 4 bases from V and 1 base from J, the junction contained 1 base not matched to a gene. The CDR3 is made up of 14 amino acids.

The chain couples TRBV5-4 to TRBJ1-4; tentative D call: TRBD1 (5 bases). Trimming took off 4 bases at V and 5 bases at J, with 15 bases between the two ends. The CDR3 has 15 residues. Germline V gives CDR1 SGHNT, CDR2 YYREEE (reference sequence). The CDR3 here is CASSPEGRGNEKLFF. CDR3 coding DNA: TGTGCCAGCAGCCCTGAGGGACGGGGGAATGAAAAACTGTTTTTT.

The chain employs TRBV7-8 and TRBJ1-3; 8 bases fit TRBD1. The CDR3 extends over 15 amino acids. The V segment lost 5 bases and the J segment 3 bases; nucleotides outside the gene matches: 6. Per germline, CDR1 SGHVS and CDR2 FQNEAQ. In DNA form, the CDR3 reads TGTGCCAGCAGCGCAACCACAGGGGGTGGAAACACCATATATTTT. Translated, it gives CASSATTGGGNTIYF.

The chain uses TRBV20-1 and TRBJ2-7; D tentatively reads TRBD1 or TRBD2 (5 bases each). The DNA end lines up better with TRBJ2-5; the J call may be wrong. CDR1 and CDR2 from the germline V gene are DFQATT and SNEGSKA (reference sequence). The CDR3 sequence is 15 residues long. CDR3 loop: CSALVPGRLEETQYF. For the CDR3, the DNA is TGCAGTGCTTTAGTCCCGGGACGGCTAGAAGAGACCCAGTACTTC.

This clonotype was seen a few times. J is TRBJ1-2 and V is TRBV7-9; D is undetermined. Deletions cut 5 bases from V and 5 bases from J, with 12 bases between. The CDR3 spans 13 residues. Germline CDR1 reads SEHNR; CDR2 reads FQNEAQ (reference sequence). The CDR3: CASSGGLTYGYTF. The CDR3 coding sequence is TGTGCCAGCAGCGGAGGACTGACGTATGGCTACACCTTC. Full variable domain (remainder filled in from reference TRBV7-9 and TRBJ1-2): DTGVSQNPRHKITKRGQNVTFRCDPISEHNRLYWYRQTLGQGPEFLTYFQNEAQLEKSRLLSDRFSAERPKGSFSTLEIQRTEQGDSAMYLCASSGGLTYGYTFGSGTRLTVV.

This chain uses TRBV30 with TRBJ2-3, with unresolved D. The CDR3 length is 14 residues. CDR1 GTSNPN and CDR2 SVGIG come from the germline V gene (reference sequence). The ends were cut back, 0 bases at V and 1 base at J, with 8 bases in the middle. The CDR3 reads CAWSVRGGTDTQYF. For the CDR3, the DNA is TGTGCCTGGAGTGTACGTGGCGGCACAGATACGCAGTATTTT.

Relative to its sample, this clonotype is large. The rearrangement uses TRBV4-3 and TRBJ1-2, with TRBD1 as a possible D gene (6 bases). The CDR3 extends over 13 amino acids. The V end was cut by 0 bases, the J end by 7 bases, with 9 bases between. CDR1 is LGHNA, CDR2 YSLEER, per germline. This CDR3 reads CASSQEEGGGYTF. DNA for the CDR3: TGCGCCAGCAGCCAAGAAGAAGGGGGTGGCTACACCTTC.